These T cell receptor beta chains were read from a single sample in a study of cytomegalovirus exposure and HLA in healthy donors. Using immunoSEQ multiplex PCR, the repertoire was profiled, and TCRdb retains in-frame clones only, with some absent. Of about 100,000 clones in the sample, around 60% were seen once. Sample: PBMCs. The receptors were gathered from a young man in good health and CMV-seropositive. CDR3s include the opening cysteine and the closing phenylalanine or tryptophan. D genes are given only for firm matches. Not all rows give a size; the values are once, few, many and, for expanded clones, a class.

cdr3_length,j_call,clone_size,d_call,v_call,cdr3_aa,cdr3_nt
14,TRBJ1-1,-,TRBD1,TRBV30,CAWAMDRDYTEAFF,TGTGCCTGGGCCATGGACAGGGATTACACTGAAGCTTTCTTT
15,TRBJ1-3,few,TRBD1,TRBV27,CASSSGTGFGNTIYF,TGTGCCAGCAGTTCTGGGACAGGGTTTGGAAACACCATATATTTT
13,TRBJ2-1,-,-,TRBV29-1,CSVAGLSYNEQFF,TGCAGCGTTGCAGGGCTTTCCTACAATGAGCAGTTCTTC
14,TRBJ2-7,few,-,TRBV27,CASSFPDRQHEQYF,TGTGCCAGCAGTTTCCCCGACAGGCAGCACGAGCAGTACTTC
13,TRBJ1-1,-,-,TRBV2,CASSGEVDTEAFF,TGTGCCAGCAGCGGGGAAGTCGACACTGAAGCTTTCTTT
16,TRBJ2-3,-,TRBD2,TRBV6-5,CASSYGLAGDTDTQYF,TGTGCCAGCAGTTACGGACTAGCGGGGGACACAGATACGCAGTATTTT
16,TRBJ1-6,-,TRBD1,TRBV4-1,CASSHDRVLGNSPLHF,TGCGCCAGCAGCCATGACAGGGTTCTGGGTAATTCACCCCTCCACTTT
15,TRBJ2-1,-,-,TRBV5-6,CASSLVAYSYNEQFF,TGTGCCAGCAGCTTGGTAGCCTATTCCTACAATGAGCAGTTCTTC
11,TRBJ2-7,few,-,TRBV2,CDRRAAYEQYF,TGTGACCGGAGGGCGGCCTACGAGCAGTACTTC
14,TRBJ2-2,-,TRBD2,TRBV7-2,CASSLGDYLGELFF,TGTGCCAGCAGCTTAGGGGACTATCTCGGGGAGCTGTTTTTT
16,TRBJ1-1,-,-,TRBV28,CASHPRGKSRNTEAFF,TGTGCCAGTCACCCAAGGGGGAAAAGTCGGAACACTGAAGCTTTCTTT
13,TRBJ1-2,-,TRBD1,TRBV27,CASSPGTGNGYTF,TGTGCCAGCAGCCCCGGGACAGGGAATGGCTACACCTTC
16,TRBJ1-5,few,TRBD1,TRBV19,CASSIRGQEINQPQHF,TGTGCCAGTAGTATAAGGGGACAGGAAATCAATCAGCCCCAGCATTTT
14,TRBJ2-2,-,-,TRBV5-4,CASSPLGDAGELFF,TGTGCCAGCAGCCCGCTCGGGGATGCCGGGGAGCTGTTTTTT
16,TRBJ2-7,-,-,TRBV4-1,CASSQVPGSGPYEQYF,TGCGCCAGCAGCCAAGTTCCTGGCAGCGGCCCCTACGAGCAGTACTTC
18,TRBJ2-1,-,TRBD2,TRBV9,CASSVKVAGGSSYNEQFF,TGTGCCAGCAGCGTAAAGGTAGCGGGGGGGAGCTCCTACAATGAGCAGTTCTTC
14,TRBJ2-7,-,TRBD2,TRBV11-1,CASSLTGLVSEQYF,TGTGCCAGCAGCTTAACGGGACTAGTCAGCGAGCAGTACTTC
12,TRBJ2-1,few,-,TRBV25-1,CASSAWEAEQFF,TGTGCCAGCAGTGCCTGGGAGGCTGAGCAGTTCTTC
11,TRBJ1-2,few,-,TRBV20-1,CSATGYYGYTF,TGCAGTGCTACGGGGTACTATGGCTACACCTTC
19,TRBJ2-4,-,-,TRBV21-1,CASSARDRQGNLAKNIQYF,TGTGCCAGCAGCGCGCGCGATCGGCAGGGCAATCTAGCCAAAAACATTCAGTACTTC
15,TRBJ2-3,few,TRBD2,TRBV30,CAFSDGGAMTDTQYF,TGTGCCTTCTCGGACGGGGGGGCCATGACAGATACGCAGTATTTT
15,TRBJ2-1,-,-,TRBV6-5,CASSYYGDESNEQFF,TGTGCCAGCAGTTACTACGGGGATGAGTCCAATGAGCAGTTCTTC
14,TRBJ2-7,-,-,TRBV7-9,CASSPPQRTGEQYF,TGTGCCAGCAGCCCCCCCCAGCGGACCGGGGAGCAGTACTTC
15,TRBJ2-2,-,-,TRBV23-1,CASSPRELSTGELFF,TGCGCCAGCAGCCCGAGGGAGTTAAGCACCGGGGAGCTGTTTTTT
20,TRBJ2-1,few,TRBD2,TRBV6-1,CASSETLSLSGGYSYNEQFF,TGTGCCAGCAGTGAAACGTTGAGCCTTAGCGGGGGGTACTCCTACAATGAGCAGTTCTTC
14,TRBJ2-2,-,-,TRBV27,CASSGWGPAGELFF,TGTGCCAGCAGTGGATGGGGGCCCGCCGGGGAGCTGTTTTTT
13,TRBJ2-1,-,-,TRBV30,CARAEGRYDPQFF,TGTGCCAGGGCGGAGGGCCGTTACGATCCACAGTTCTTC
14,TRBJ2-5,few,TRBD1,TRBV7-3,CASSETGTQETQYF,TGTGCCAGCAGCGAGACAGGGACCCAAGAGACCCAGTACTTC
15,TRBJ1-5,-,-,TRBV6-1,CASSESRFGNQPQHF,TGTGCCAGCAGTGAAAGCAGGTTCGGCAATCAGCCCCAGCATTTT
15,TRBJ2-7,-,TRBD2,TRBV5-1,CASSPAGGGAYEQYF,TGCGCCAGCAGCCCTGCGGGCGGGGGGGCCTACGAGCAGTACTTC
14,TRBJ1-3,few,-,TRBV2,CASSETNSGNTIYF,TGTGCCAGCAGTGAAACAAACTCTGGAAACACCATATATTTT
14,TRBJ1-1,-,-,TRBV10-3,CAISESLEERGAFF,TGTGCCATCAGTGAGTCGTTGGAGGAGCGGGGAGCTTTCTTT
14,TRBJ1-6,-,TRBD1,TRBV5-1,CASRGTAEGSPLHF,TGCGCCAGCCGAGGGACAGCTGAGGGTTCACCCCTCCACTTT
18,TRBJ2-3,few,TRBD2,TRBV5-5,CASSLRLAGGTSTDTQYF,TGTGCCAGCAGCTTGAGGCTAGCGGGGGGCACTAGCACAGATACGCAGTATTTT
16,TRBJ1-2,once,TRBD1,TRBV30,CAWRAKTIGQVYGYTF,TGTGCCTGGAGGGCCAAGACTATAGGACAGGTCTATGGCTACACCTTC
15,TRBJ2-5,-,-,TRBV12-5,CASGDPRELQETQYF,TGTGCTAGTGGTGACCCCCGGGAGCTCCAAGAGACCCAGTACTTC
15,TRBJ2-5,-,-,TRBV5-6,CASSSGRGMGETQYF,TGTGCCAGCAGCTCCGGTAGGGGGATGGGAGAGACCCAGTACTTC
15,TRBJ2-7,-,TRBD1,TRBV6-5,CASSFTDRGSYEQYF,TGTGCCAGCAGTTTTACGGACAGGGGCTCCTACGAGCAGTACTTC
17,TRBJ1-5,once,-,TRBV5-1,CASSLGPIGGGNQPQHF,TGCGCCAGCAGCTTGGGTCCCATAGGGGGGGGAAATCAGCCCCAGCATTTT
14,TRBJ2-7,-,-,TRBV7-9,CASSPPGQSYEQYF,TGTGCCAGCAGCCCCCCTGGACAGTCCTACGAGCAGTACTTC
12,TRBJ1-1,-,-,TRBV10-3,CAISVEGTEAFF,TGTGCCATCAGTGTGGAGGGCACTGAAGCTTTCTTT
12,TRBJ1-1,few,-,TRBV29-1,CSVTRGNTEAFF,TGCAGCGTTACGCGGGGTAACACTGAAGCTTTCTTT
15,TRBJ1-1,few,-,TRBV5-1,CASSLQGIGDTEAFF,TGCGCCAGCAGCTTGCAGGGAATTGGTGACACTGAAGCTTTCTTT
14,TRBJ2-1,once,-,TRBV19,CASSMGGGGGEQFF,TGTGCCAGTAGTATGGGGGGGGGCGGTGGTGAGCAGTTCTTC
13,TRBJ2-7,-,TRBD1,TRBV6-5,CASVQGVAYEQYF,TGTGCCAGCGTCCAGGGGGTGGCCTACGAGCAGTACTTC
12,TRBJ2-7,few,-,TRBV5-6,CASSLGNYEQYF,TGTGCCAGCAGCCTAGGAAATTACGAGCAGTACTTC
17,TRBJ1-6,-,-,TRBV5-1,CASSLGTVSSYNSPLHF,TGCGCCAGCAGCTTGGGGACAGTCAGCTCCTATAATTCACCCCTCCACTTT
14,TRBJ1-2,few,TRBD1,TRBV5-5,CASSSRTGGGSYTF,TGTGCCAGCAGCTCTCGGACAGGGGGCGGTAGCTACACCTTC
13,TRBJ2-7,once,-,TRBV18,CASSPPSTYEQYF,TGTGCCAGCTCACCACCTTCTACCTACGAGCAGTACTTC
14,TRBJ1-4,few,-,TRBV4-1,CASRATGSGEKLFF,TGCGCCAGCAGAGCTACAGGTTCGGGTGAAAAACTGTTTTTT
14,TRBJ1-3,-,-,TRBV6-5,CASSYSHQGNTIYF,TGTGCCAGCAGTTACTCGCACCAGGGAAACACCATATATTTT
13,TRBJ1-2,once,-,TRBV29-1,CSVRGGENYGYTF,TGCAGCGTGAGGGGGGGTGAGAACTATGGCTACACCTTC
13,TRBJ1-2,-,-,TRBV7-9,CASTRGQNNGYTF,TGTGCCAGCACCCGAGGACAGAACAATGGCTACACCTTC
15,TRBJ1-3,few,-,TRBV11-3,CASSRQPFSGNTIYF,TGTGCCAGCAGCCGACAGCCTTTCTCTGGAAACACCATATATTTT
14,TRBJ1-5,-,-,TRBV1,CTSSVTGGNQPQHF,TGCACCAGCAGTGTCACAGGGGGCAATCAGCCCCAGCATTTT